This paragraph covers one TCR beta chain sequence. The antigen this receptor binds is unknown. No base-level quality is on record; no much larger clone is a single base apart. This specimen belongs to a study of cytomegalovirus exposure and HLA in healthy donors (dated by TCRdb to the late 2010s). Turning to the overall study: According to an earlier analysis of around 600 of the donors, some 170 million T cells yielded 90 million to 130 million unique TCR beta sequences and 276 Gb of sequence data. Roughly 300 gigabases of sequencing data and 70 million to 95 million unique TCR sequences made up an early release that covered approximately 700 HLA-typed donors. Of the approximately 400 genotyped donors, about 80% fell in the genetic ancestry cluster associated with self-reported Caucasian donors. The study aimed to test whether cataloging public T cell receptors could reveal signatures of past pathogen exposure. The T cell repertoires of 550 to 850 subjects were profiled by immunosequencing and related to cytomegalovirus serostatus. A separate validation cohort of 90 to 150 different subjects was used in addition to the 666-subject first cohort. The study combined high-throughput TCR immunosequencing, statistical association of individual TCRs with disease status, and machine learning to predict cytomegalovirus infection status. A later analysis re-examined previously published TCR beta repertoires from roughly 650 donors and added high-resolution HLA genotyping to investigate patterns of TCR occurrence. Rather than drawing on any new phenotypic data, the later analysis identified candidate immune exposures from TCR beta sequences and the way those sequences occurred across donors. In an earlier analysis of 500 to 650 of the donors, high-throughput TCR beta sequencing was used to judge whether each TCR beta V gene segment behaved as functional or pseudogenic. Donor age, sex, ethnicity and CMV serostatus were compiled together with the repertoire data. A later genetic analysis used genome-wide SNP genotypes for about 55% of the 666 donors, treating that subset as a discovery cohort. Every repertoire in the discovery cohort had been generated on one and the same sequencing platform. Both class I and class II loci were covered by HLA typing, at four-digit resolution. The number of typed donors differed by locus: about 629-640 for A, B, C, DRB1 and DQB1; 522 for DQA1; 606 for DPA1; and around 450 for DPB1. Five DR-DQ haplotypes were handled as single units for association and clustering because linkage in the cohort was strong. Among under 450 genotyped donors of the cohort, an average of approximately 240,000 unique TCR beta nucleotide sequences were sequenced per donor, roughly 20% of them non-productive.

The protocol used for the library was the immunoSEQ multiplex PCR assay. The multiplex PCR relied on a mix of 60 forward primers for TCR Vbeta segments and 13 reverse primers for TCR Jbeta segments. The CDR3 region of rearranged TCR beta genes was amplified from genomic DNA with a multiplex PCR assay. On the Illumina HiSeq System, the amplified TCR beta libraries were sequenced as 87-base-pair reads. For the original study's pipeline: Across the roughly 670 repertoires, a later analysis counted tens of millions of unique TCR beta chains, 9.5 million to 13 million of which were shared by at least two donors. To remove PCR and sequencing errors, raw reads were error-corrected and collapsed into unique sequences using a nearest-neighbor algorithm that merged closely related sequences. CDR3 sequences were aligned to IMGT reference sequences to assign V, D and J gene segments. For a sequence to be retained, at least a six-nucleotide match to both a V gene segment and a J gene segment was required. A rearrangement was called productive if the CDR3 had no stop codons and remained in frame with V and J, and every other rearrangement was called non-productive. Following IMGT convention, CDR3 was defined as the stretch from the second conserved V-encoded cysteine to the conserved J-encoded phenylalanine. In an earlier analysis of around 640 of the donors, sequences lacking an unambiguous match to a single V gene segment were excluded. An earlier analysis of about 590 of the donors classified V segments as functional when productive rearrangements were above 56.7% and as segregating when the standard deviation between donors was above 5%. To diagnose cytomegalovirus status from the catalog of TCR beta chain sequences, a statistical classification framework was built. In a later analysis, TCR nucleotide sequences were compared against IMGT/GENE-DB human TR gene sequences so that V and J genes could be assigned. Using the TCRdist pipeline, a later analysis assigned CDR3 sequences along with most-parsimonious VDJ recombination scenarios. A later analysis defined each TCR beta chain by its CDR3 amino acid sequence plus V-gene family, and excluded reads lacking a unique V-gene family. To address suspected cross-contamination and a sequencing artifact, a later analysis removed a few hundred highly shared, low-generation-probability nucleotide sequences. In a later analysis, a clonal expansion index was calculated for each public chain from normalized within-repertoire ranks of inferred template counts. Generation probabilities in a later analysis came from a VDJ recombination model fitted to out-of-frame rearrangements, and those results were checked against IGoR. A later analysis scored TCR-TCR, TCR-HLA and TCR-CMV co-occurrence with hypergeometric tests, applying a repertoire-size bias correction to TCR pairs. False discovery rates were estimated in a later analysis by permuting HLA or CMV assignments 20 times. In a later analysis, co-occurring TCRs were grouped with DBSCAN, and TCRdist sequence similarity was added when clustering was performed within HLA-allele-positive subsets. For co-occurrence clustering, repertoires with fewer than 30,000 or more than 120,000 public chains were excluded, along with five repertoires with anomalous nucleotide sharing. Held by TCRdb, this immuneACCESS table contains in-frame sequences only and omits some clones. Under half of the omission traces to an unresolved V gene where checked; the cause of the rest is unknown. V and J calls and clone size are those listed in that table; D and trimming were worked out from the DNA. The sample includes 150,000 or so clones, with approximately 82% observed a single time. Together, the top ten hold roughly 6.7% of the sample.

Reading the germline V gene gives CDR1 SGDLS and CDR2 YYNGEE. The junction carries 17 bases between V and J, which are trimmed by 3 bases and 11 bases respectively. Including the terminal cysteine and phenylalanine, the CDR3 comprises 14 residues. Solely the CDR3 DNA is kept, with 42 bases framed from the first base. The cohort consisted of approximately 690 healthy bone marrow donors. Cohort members were all nominally healthy when sampled, although unrecorded immune exposures were likely present. The donor was CMV seropositive and was included in the group of some 290 seropositive cohort members. A peripheral blood sample was collected from each donor, and TCR beta sequencing was performed on peripheral blood mononuclear cells. Genomic DNA extraction from the blood cell samples was performed with the Qiagen DNeasy Blood Extraction Kit. What the study reported, not specific to this receptor: A further reported finding was that TCR beta sequences accurately predicted the HLA-A and HLA-B alleles for most subjects in the first cohort. Some IMGT-functional V segments, including TRBV6-2 and TRBV6-3, could not be distinguished by the 87-base-pair reads and were therefore excluded. Because counts were too low, 15 or so rarely observed V segments, including chromosome 9 orphons, were excluded from the earlier analysis of 587 of the donors. Across donors, most TCR sequences were observed very rarely, whereas some public TCRs were present in many individuals. According to the authors, the approach could potentially be generalized to other disease states and immunological phenotypes. In an earlier analysis of around 500 of the donors, most TCR beta V segments appeared in productive rearrangements about 87% or about 30% of the time, broadly matching IMGT annotations. In a later analysis, most CMV-associated TCR beta chains were found to appear HLA-restricted, with HLA associations seemingly driven largely by CMV exposure. A later analysis found that TCR association rates varied across HLA loci, with DRB1 alleles showing the most associated TCRs and HLA-C alleles the fewest. Correlated functional status among segregating V segments might reflect linkage disequilibrium, but an unknown experimental factor could not be ruled out. At a false discovery rate of 0.05, a later analysis linked roughly 17,000 TCR beta sequences to specific HLA alleles. In vitro tests confirmed that a few of the cytomegalovirus-associated TCR beta chains recognize cytomegalovirus antigens. In a later genetic analysis, fewer N-insertions in productive TCRs were reported among donors in an Asian-associated ancestry cluster than the roughly 700-donor mean. V-gene and J-gene trimming of TCR beta chains was associated with a missense DCLRE1C variant in a later genetic analysis, and the association was replicated in an independent cohort. The study listed approximately 150 TCR beta chains as associated with cytomegalovirus. The cohort was sequenced for TCR beta chains only, and without alpha or paired-chain data the features that could be detected were limited. Because HLA typing was unavailable for some donors at each locus, only the typed subset was used in association tests. Sequencing depth was assumed to be roughly uniform across donors in the presence/absence analyses, though that assumption may not hold. The classifier was reported to diagnose cytomegalovirus status with high specificity and sensitivity in both the original cohort and the validation cohort. In a later analysis, HLA-associated TCR beta chains were found to be more clonally expanded and to have lower generation probabilities than equally common non-associated chains. A later analysis reported that several top co-occurrence clusters appeared linked to parvovirus B19, influenza, CMV and Epstein-Barr virus. For the cohort, immune exposure information was limited to CMV serostatus. A group of highly shared sequence variants was considered likely to be a technical artifact of the sequencing pipeline. Strong co-occurrence of HLA alleles, especially DR and DQ, made assigning TCR associations to individual alleles difficult.

The chain is made from TRBV9 and TRBJ1-4; tentative D gene TRBD1, with 5 bases matching. The sequence came from a man in his forties or fifties in good health and CMV-seropositive. The sequenced sample consisted of PBMCs. This receptor carries the CDR3 CASSAGIEADKLFF. The nucleotides read TGTGCCAGCAGCGCAGGGATCGAGGCAGACAAACTGTTTTTT.